Listed below are T cell receptor beta chains from one sample, sequenced in a study of CD8+ T cells in alopecia areata. Assay used: immunoSEQ multiplex PCR; TCRdb lists only in-frame clones, some missing. The data show more than 130,000 clones, about four fifths seen once. Sequences were derived from CD8+ T cells sorted from blood, sampled at week 4, from a patient treated with tofacitinib. Every receptor here comes from a human donor with alopecia areata. Each CDR3 is given with its conserved first and last residue. D genes are given only for firm matches. Size tells how often a clone was seen (once, few, many) or the class of an expanded clone, and some rows leave it out.

d_call	clone_size	j_call	v_call	cdr3_nt	cdr3_aa
-	-	TRBJ1-2	TRBV9	TGTGCCAGCAGCGTAGCTCTTTATGGCTACACCTTC	CASSVALYGYTF
TRBD1	-	TRBJ2-7	TRBV29-1	TGCAGCGTTGAAGAGGGGGACAGGGACTACGAGCAGTACTTC	CSVEEGDRDYEQYF
-	-	TRBJ2-1	TRBV9	TGTGCCAGCAGCGCCGGTCTAGGAGGTGAGCAGTTCTTC	CASSAGLGGEQFF
-	-	TRBJ2-3	TRBV14	TGTGCCAGCAGCCACTACCCCGCAGATACGCAGTATTTT	CASSHYPADTQYF
-	-	TRBJ2-5	TRBV7-8	TGTGCCAGCAGCTTAGCGGGCTCCCAAGAGACCCAGTACTTC	CASSLAGSQETQYF
-	-	TRBJ2-1	TRBV6-6	TGTGCCAGCAGTTACTCGACGCAAGGGAATGAGCAGTTCTTC	CASSYSTQGNEQFF
TRBD2	-	TRBJ2-5	TRBV7-9	TGTGCCAGCAGCTCGCCAATAGCGGGGGGAAAAGAGACCCAGTACTTC	CASSSPIAGGKETQYF
-	-	TRBJ1-2	TRBV4-3	TGCGCCAGCAGCCAAGATCGGGGGGCGAGGCATGGCTACACCTTC	CASSQDRGARHGYTF
-	few	TRBJ2-1	TRBV2	TGTGCCAGCAGCCCGGGACAAAACTCCTACAATGAGCAGTTCTTC	CASSPGQNSYNEQFF
TRBD1	-	TRBJ2-1	TRBV10-3	TGTGCCATCAGTGAGGACAGGGGGTATTACAATGAGCAGTTCTTC	CAISEDRGYYNEQFF
-	-	TRBJ2-1	TRBV7-2	TGTGCCAGCAGCTTAACGGGGTCGAGGGACCCGGCCAATGAGCAGTTCTTC	CASSLTGSRDPANEQFF
-	-	TRBJ1-5	TRBV6-5	TGTGCCAGCAGTCCGGGACTTAGGCAGCCCCAGCATTTT	CASSPGLRQPQHF
-	-	TRBJ1-2	TRBV4-1	TGCGCCAGCAGCCAAGCGGGGGATGGCTACACCTTC	CASSQAGDGYTF
TRBD2	-	TRBJ2-1	TRBV10-3	TGTGCCATCAGTGACAGCGGGGGATCCAATGAGCAGTTCTTC	CAISDSGGSNEQFF
-	-	TRBJ1-1	TRBV29-1	TGCAGCGTTGAAGTTAAGGACAGGAACACTGAAGCTTTCTTT	CSVEVKDRNTEAFF
-	-	TRBJ1-5	TRBV6-5	TGTGCCAGCAGTCCACGGACAGATAGCAATCAGCCCCAGCATTTT	CASSPRTDSNQPQHF
-	-	TRBJ2-2	TRBV19	TGTGCCAGTAGCAAATACACCGGGGAGCTGTTTTTT	CASSKYTGELFF
TRBD2	-	TRBJ2-3	TRBV27	TGTGCCAGCAGCCAAATAGCGGGTTACACAGATACGCAGTATTTT	CASSQIAGYTDTQYF
TRBD2	-	TRBJ2-1	TRBV6-5	TGTGCCAGCAGTACCGGGACTAGCGGGGGAGGTGAGCAGTTCTTC	CASSTGTSGGGEQFF
-	-	TRBJ1-4	TRBV29-1	TGCAGCGTCGGGACGTGGGATGAAAAACTGTTTTTT	CSVGTWDEKLFF